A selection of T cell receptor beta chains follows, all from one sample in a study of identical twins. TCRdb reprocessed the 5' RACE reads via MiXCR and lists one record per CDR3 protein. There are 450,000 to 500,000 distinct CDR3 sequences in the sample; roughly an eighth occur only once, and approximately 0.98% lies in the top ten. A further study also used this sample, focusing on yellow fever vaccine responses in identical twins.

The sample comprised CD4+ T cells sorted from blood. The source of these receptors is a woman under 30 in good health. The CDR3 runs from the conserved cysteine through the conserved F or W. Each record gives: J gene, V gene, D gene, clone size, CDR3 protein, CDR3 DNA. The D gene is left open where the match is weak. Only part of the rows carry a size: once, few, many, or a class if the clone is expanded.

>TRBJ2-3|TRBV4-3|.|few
CASSQGPGAKRTDTQYF
TGCGCCAGCAGCCAAGGGCCGGGGGCGAAACGCACAGATACGCAGTATTTT
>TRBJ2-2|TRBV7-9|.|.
CASSRGVRSGHTGELFF
TGTGCCAGCAGCCGAGGGGTGAGGTCAGGACACACCGGGGAGCTGTTTTTT
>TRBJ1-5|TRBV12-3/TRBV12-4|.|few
CASSFSQGSNQPQHF
TGTGCCAGCAGTTTTAGTCAGGGGAGCAATCAGCCCCAGCATTTT
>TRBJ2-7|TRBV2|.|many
CASSNYEQYF
TGTGCCAGCAGTAACTACGAGCAGTACTTC
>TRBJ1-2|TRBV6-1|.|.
CASSPGTGWDYGYTF
TGTGCCAGCAGTCCCGGGACGGGATGGGACTATGGCTACACCTTC
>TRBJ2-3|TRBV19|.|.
CASSFSTGALTDTQYF
TGTGCCAGTAGTTTCTCCACGGGGGCCCTCACAGATACGCAGTATTTT
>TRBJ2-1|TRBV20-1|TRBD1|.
CSATDRGNYNEQFF
TGCAGTGCTACCGACAGGGGAAACTACAATGAGCAGTTCTTC
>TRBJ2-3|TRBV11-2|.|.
CASTPFGRDTQYF
TGTGCCAGCACCCCTTTCGGGCGGGATACGCAGTATTTT
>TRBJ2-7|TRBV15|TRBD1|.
CATSRVPGGNYEQYF
TGTGCCACCAGCAGAGTCCCAGGGGGAAACTACGAGCAGTACTTC
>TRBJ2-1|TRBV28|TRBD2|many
CASSLTGLAGQSYNEQFF
TGTGCCAGCAGTTTGACGGGACTAGCGGGGCAATCTTACAATGAGCAGTTCTTC
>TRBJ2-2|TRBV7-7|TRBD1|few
CASSAGTDRTGELFF
TGTGCTAGCAGCGCCGGGACAGACCGTACCGGGGAGCTGTTTTTT
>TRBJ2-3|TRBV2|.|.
CASGMGGAGTDTQYF
TGTGCCAGCGGGATGGGGGGCGCCGGCACAGATACGCAGTATTTT
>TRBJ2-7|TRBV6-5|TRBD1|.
CASSYSSSNRGREQYF
TGTGCCAGCAGTTACTCCTCTTCGAACAGGGGGCGCGAGCAGTACTTC
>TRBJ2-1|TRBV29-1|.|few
CSVGTGSYNEQFF
TGCAGCGTTGGAACTGGCTCCTACAATGAGCAGTTCTTC
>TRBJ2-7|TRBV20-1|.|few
CSASGAGRTSYEQYF
TGCAGTGCTAGTGGTGCGGGACGGACCTCCTACGAGCAGTACTTC
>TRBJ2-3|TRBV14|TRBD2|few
CASSRLSGSGTDTQYF
TGTGCCAGCAGCCGACTTAGCGGGAGCGGCACAGATACGCAGTATTTT
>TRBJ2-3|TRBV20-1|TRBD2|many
CSARGLAGGTDTQYF
TGCAGTGCTAGAGGACTAGCGGGGGGCACAGATACGCAGTATTTT
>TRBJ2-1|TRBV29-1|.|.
CSASPTSYNEQFF
TGCAGCGCCTCACCCACCTCCTACAATGAGCAGTTCTTC
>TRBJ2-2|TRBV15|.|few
CATSRDKGGGTGELFF
TGTGCCACCAGCAGAGATAAGGGGGGTGGCACCGGGGAGCTGTTTTTT
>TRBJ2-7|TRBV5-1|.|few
CASSLGTEQYEQYF
TGCGCCAGCAGCTTGGGGACAGAGCAATACGAGCAGTACTTC
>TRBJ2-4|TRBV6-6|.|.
CASTLPDRDIQYF
TGTGCCAGCACCTTACCCGATCGGGACATTCAGTACTTC
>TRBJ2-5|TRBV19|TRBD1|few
CASRDRYQETQYF
TGTGCCAGTAGGGACAGGTACCAAGAGACCCAGTACTTC
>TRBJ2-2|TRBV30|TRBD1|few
CAWSLDRVTGELFF
TGTGCCTGGAGTCTAGACAGGGTCACCGGGGAGCTGTTTTTT
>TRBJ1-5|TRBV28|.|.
CASIANSNQPQHF
TGTGCCAGCATCGCGAATAGCAATCAGCCCCAGCATTTT
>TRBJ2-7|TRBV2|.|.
CASRGRGRPFAYEQYF
TGTGCCAGCAGAGGCCGGGGCAGGCCCTTCGCCTACGAGCAGTACTTC